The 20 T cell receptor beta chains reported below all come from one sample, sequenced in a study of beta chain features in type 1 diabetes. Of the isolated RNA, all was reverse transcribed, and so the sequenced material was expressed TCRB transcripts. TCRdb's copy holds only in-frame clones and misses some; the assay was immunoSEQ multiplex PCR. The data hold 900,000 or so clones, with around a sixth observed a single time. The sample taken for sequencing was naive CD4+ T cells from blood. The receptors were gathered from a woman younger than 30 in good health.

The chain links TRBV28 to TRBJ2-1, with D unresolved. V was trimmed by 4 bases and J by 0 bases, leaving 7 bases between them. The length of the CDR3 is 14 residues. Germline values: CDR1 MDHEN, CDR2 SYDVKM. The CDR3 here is CASSSSYSYNEQFF. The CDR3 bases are TGTGCCAGCAGTTCGTCGTACTCCTACAATGAGCAGTTCTTC.

The CDR3 DNA reads TGTGCCAGCAGCTTAGCGCAGGGGAGGAAGACCCAGTACTTC. It is translated as CASSLAQGRKTQYF. The V gene is TRBV7-2, the J gene TRBJ2-5; the D call may be TRBD1 or TRBD2 (6 bases each). This CDR3 is 14 amino acids long. CDR1 is SGHTA, CDR2 FQGNSA, per germline. V lost 0 bases and J lost 6, with 11 bases in between. Full variable domain (rest looked up from reference TRBV7-2 and TRBJ2-5): GAGVSQSPSNKVTEKGKDVELRCDPISGHTALYWYRQSLGQGLEFLIYFQGNSAPDKSGLPSDRFSAERTGGSVSTLTIQRTQQEDSAVYLCASSLAQGRKTQYFGPGTRLLVL.

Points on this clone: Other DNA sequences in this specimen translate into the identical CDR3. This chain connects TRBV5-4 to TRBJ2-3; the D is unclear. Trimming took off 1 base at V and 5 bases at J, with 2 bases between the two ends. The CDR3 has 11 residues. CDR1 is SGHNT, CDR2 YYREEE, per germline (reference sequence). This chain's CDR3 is CASSLRDTQYF. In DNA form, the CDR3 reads TGTGCCAGCAGCTTGAGAGATACGCAGTATTTT. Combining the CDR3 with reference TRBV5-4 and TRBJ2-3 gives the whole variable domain ETGVTQSPTHLIKTRGQQVTLRCSSQSGHNTVSWYQQALGQGPQFIFQYYREEENGRGNFPPRFSGLQFPNYSSELNVNALELDDSALYLCASSLRDTQYFGPGTRLTVL.

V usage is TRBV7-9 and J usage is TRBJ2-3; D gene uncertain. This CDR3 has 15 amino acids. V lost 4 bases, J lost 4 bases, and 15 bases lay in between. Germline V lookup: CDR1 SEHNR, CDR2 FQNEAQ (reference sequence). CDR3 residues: CASSSRYEFPDTQYF. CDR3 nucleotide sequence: TGTGCCAGCAGCTCCCGTTACGAGTTCCCAGATACGCAGTATTTT. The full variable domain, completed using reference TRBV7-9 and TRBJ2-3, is DTGVSQNPRHKITKRGQNVTFRCDPISEHNRLYWYRQTLGQGPEFLTYFQNEAQLEKSRLLSDRFSAERPKGSFSTLEIQRTEQGDSAMYLCASSSRYEFPDTQYFGPGTRLTVL.

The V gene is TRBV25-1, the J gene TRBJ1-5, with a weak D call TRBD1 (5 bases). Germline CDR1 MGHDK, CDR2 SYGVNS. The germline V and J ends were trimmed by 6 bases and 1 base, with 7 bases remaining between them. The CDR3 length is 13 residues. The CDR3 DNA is TGTGCCAGCAGACAGGAAAGCAATCAGCCCCAGCATTTT. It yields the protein CASRQESNQPQHF.

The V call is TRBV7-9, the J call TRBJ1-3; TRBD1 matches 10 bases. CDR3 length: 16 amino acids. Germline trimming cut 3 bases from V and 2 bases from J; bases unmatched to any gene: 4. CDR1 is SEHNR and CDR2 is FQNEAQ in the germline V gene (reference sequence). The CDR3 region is CASSFWDRGAGNTIYF. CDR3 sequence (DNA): TGTGCCAGCAGCTTTTGGGACAGGGGAGCTGGAAACACCATATATTTT.

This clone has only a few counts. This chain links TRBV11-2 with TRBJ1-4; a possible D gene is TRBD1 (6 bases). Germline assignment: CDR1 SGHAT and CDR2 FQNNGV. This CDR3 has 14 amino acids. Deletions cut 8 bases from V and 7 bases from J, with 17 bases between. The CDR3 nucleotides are TGTGCCAGCGCCACGATCAGGGGTGGTGAAAAACTGTTTTTT. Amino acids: CASATIRGGEKLFF.

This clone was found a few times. The CDR3 loop is CASRDRGASGNTIYF. CDR3 nucleotides: TGTGCCAGCAGGGACAGGGGGGCCTCTGGAAACACCATATATTTT. The rearrangement uses TRBV6-5 and TRBJ1-3; 10 bases are shared with TRBD1. V was clipped by 6 bases and J by 0 bases; unmatched bases: 2. The germline V gene encodes CDR1 MNHEY and CDR2 SVGAGI. This CDR3 region has 15 residues.

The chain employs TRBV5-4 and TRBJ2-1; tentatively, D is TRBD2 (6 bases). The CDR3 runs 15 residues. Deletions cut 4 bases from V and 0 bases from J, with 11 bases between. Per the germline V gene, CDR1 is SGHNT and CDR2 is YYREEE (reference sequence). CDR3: CASSPGRSSYNEQFF. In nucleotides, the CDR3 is TGTGCCAGCAGCCCCGGGAGAAGCTCCTACAATGAGCAGTTCTTC.

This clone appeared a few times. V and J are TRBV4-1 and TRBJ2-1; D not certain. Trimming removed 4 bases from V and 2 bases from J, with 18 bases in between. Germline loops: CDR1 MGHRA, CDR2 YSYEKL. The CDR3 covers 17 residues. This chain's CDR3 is CASSPLPERTTYNEQFF. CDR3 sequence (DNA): TGCGCCAGCAGCCCACTGCCCGAGAGAACGACCTACAATGAGCAGTTCTTC.

The CDR3 bases are TGTGCCAGCAGTTTAGGGGCAGCCCGGAACTATGGCTACACCTTC. Protein: CASSLGAARNYGYTF. The chain couples TRBV2 to TRBJ1-2; possibly TRBD1 for D (5 bases). Trimming shortened V by 5 bases and J by 2 bases, and 15 bases separated the two germline ends. In germline, CDR1 is SNHLY, CDR2 FYNNEI. This CDR3 region has 15 residues.

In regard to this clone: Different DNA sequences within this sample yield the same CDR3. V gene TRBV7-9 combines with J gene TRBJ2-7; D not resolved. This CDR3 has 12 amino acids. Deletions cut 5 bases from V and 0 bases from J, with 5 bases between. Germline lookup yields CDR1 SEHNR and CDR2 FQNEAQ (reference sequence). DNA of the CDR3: TGTGCCAGCAGCCCTTCCTCCTACGAGCAGTACTTC. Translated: CASSPSSYEQYF.

CDR3 in amino acids: CASSQDRAPSDTQYF. The CDR3 region has the DNA TGCGCCAGCAGCCAAGATAGGGCCCCATCGGATACGCAGTATTTT. The chain is built from TRBV4-3 and TRBJ2-3; D gene unclear. The CDR3 totals 15 residues. The V gene lost 0 bases and the J gene lost 6 bases, with 13 bases spanning the gap. Per germline, CDR1 LGHNA and CDR2 YSLEER.

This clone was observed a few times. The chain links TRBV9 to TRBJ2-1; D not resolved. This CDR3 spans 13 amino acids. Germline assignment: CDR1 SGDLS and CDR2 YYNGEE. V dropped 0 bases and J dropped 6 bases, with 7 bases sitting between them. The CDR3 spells CASSVGAGNEQFF. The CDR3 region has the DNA TGTGCCAGCAGCGTAGGGGCCGGCAATGAGCAGTTCTTC. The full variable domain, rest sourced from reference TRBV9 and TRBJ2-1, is DSGVTQTPKHLITATGQRVTLRCSPRSGDLSVYWYQQSLDQGLQFLIQYYNGEERAKGNILERFSAQQFPDLHSELNLSSLELGDSALYFCASSVGAGNEQFFGPGTRLTVL.

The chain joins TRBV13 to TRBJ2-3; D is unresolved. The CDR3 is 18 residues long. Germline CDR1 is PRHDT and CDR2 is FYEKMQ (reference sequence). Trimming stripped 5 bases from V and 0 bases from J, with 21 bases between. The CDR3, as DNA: TGTGCCAGCAGCCCTTCGAGAGAATACCATCTTAGCACAGATACGCAGTATTTT. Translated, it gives CASSPSREYHLSTDTQYF.

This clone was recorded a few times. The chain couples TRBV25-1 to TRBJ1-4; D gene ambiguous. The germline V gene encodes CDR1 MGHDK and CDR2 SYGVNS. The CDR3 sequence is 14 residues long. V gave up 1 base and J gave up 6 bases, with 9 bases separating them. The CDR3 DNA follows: TGTGCCAGCAGTGAATTTGGGAGACATGAAAAACTGTTTTTT. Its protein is CASSEFGRHEKLFF.

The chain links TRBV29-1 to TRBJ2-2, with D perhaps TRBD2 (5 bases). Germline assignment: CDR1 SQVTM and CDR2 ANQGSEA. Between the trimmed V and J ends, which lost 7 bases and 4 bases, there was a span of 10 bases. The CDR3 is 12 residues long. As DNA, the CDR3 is TGCAGCGGGAGCCGGGGCACCGGGGAGCTGTTTTTT. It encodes CSGSRGTGELFF.

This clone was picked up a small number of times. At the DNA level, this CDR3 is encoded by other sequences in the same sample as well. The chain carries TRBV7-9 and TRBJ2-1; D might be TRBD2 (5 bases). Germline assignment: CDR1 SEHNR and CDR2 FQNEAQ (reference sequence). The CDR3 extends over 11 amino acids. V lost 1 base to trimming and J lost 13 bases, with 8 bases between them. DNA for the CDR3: TGTGCCAGCAGCTTAGAGGGAGAACAGTTCTTC. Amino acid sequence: CASSLEGEQFF. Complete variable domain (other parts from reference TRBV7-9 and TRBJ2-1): DTGVSQNPRHKITKRGQNVTFRCDPISEHNRLYWYRQTLGQGPEFLTYFQNEAQLEKSRLLSDRFSAERPKGSFSTLEIQRTEQGDSAMYLCASSLEGEQFFGPGTRLTVL.

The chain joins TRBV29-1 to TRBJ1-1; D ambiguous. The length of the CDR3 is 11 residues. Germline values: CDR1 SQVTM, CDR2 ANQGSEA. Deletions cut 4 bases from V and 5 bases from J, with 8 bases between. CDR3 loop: CSVGRRTEAFF. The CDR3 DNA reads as TGCAGCGTTGGTCGCCGGACTGAAGCTTTCTTT.

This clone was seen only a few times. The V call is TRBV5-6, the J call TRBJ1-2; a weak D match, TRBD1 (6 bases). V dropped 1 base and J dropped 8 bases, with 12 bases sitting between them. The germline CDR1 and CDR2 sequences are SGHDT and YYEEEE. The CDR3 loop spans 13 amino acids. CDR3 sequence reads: CASSLRGGDGYTF. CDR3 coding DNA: TGTGCCAGCAGCTTGCGTGGGGGCGACGGCTACACCTTC.